Presented here are 22 T cell receptor beta chains from one specimen sequenced in a study of T cell responses to AZD1222 COVID-19 vaccine (dated by TCRdb to the early 2020s). The meaning of the sample's time point label: baseline before first vaccination. Libraries were constructed by the immunoSEQ multiplex PCR assay. The table was pulled from immuneACCESS by TCRdb, which kept in-frame rearrangements only. Such tables lose some clones; where checked, under half of the loss comes from unresolved V genes, and the rest has no known cause. This sample lists roughly 120,000 clones; roughly 88% were detected once. The ten most abundant clones make up approximately 9.6% of the sample. Here the sequenced sample was peripheral blood, taken on day 0 of AZD1222 vaccination. These receptors were obtained from an adult in good health.

The chain links TRBV9 to TRBJ1-5, with D unresolved. Deletions cut 2 bases from V and 2 bases from J, with 8 bases between. CDR3 size: 14 residues. The germline CDR1 and CDR2 sequences are SGDLS and YYNGEE. For the CDR3, the DNA is TGTGCCAGCAGCGTCGGGGAGGGCAATCAGCCCCAGCATTTT. Its protein product is CASSVGEGNQPQHF.

V is TRBV23-1 and J is TRBJ1-1; D unclear. TRBV23-1 is known as an ORF, though its function is uncertain. V was cut by 0 bases and J by 1 base, with 9 bases left in between. The CDR3 has 15 residues. The CDR3 reads CASSQSTARNTEAFF. The CDR3 bases are TGCGCCAGCAGTCAATCAACAGCTAGGAACACTGAAGCTTTCTTT.

The V and J genes are TRBV5-1 and TRBJ2-7; 11 bases map to TRBD2. V shed 5 bases and J 2 bases; nucleotides not matched to a gene: 15. Germline V lookup: CDR1 SGHRS, CDR2 YFSETQ. The CDR3 is 18 amino acids. The chain's CDR3 is CASRPTSGRILAPYEQYF. The CDR3 DNA reads TGCGCCAGCAGACCAACTAGCGGGAGAATCTTGGCCCCCTACGAGCAGTACTTC.

J is TRBJ1-1 and V is TRBV5-1; D perhaps matches TRBD1 (5 bases). Trimming took 5 bases from V and 0 from J, leaving 14 bases between them. In germline, CDR1 is SGHRS, CDR2 YFSETQ. The CDR3 has 15 amino acids. In nucleotides, the CDR3 is TGCGCCAGCAGAACTGACAGTCCTCTGAACACTGAAGCTTTCTTT. It translates to CASRTDSPLNTEAFF.

The rearrangement links TRBV7-3 to TRBJ2-7; 7 bases are a match to TRBD1. The CDR3 spans 12 residues. With V trimmed by 5 bases and J by 6 bases, 4 bases remained unmatched. The germline CDR1 and CDR2 sequences are SGHTA and FQGTGA. CDR3 DNA: TGTGCCAGCAGCGCGACAGGGAGCGAGCAGTACTTC. Translation gives CASSATGSEQYF.

This clone was counted between two and nine times. The V call is TRBV30, the J call TRBJ1-2, with D perhaps matching TRBD1 (6 bases). This CDR3 spans 12 amino acids. With 8 bases removed from V and 6 bases from J, the gap between germline ends came to 16 bases. In germline, CDR1 is GTSNPN, CDR2 SVGIG (reference sequence). The CDR3 sequence: CARTGGADGYTF. CDR3 bases: TGTGCCAGAACGGGGGGGGCGGATGGCTACACCTTC.

In this sample, this clone turned up once. The chain has TRBV4-1 and TRBJ1-6, with D maybe TRBD1 (6 bases). The CDR3 is 16 amino acids. V was pared by 1 base and J by 8 bases, with 15 bases between. Per germline, CDR1 MGHRA and CDR2 YSYEKL. This chain's CDR3 is CASSQGLGQPYSPLHF. For the CDR3, the DNA is TGCGCCAGCAGCCAAGGGCTTGGACAGCCTTATTCACCCCTCCACTTT.

V gene TRBV7-3 combines with J gene TRBJ2-3, with TRBD2 matching 10 bases. The V and J ends lost 2 bases and 5 bases, in that order; junction bases with no gene match: 7. CDR1 SGHTA and CDR2 FQGTGA come from the germline V gene. CDR3 length: 16 amino acids. This CDR3 is CASSLRSGGAIDTQYF. CDR3 nucleotide sequence: TGTGCCAGCAGCTTACGGAGCGGGGGGGCAATAGATACGCAGTATTTT. The full variable domain, completed using reference TRBV7-3 and TRBJ2-3, is GAGVSQTPSNKVTEKGKYVELRCDPISGHTALYWYRQSLGQGPEFLIYFQGTGAADDSGLPNDRFFAVRPEGSVSTLKIQRTERGDSAVYLCASSLRSGGAIDTQYFGPGTRLTVL.

This clone was picked up a small number of times. The genes are TRBV14 and TRBJ2-3, with a possible D match to TRBD1 (6 bases). This CDR3 is 14 amino acids long. Germline V gives CDR1 SGHDN, CDR2 FVKESK. Trimming cost V 10 bases and J 2 bases, with 16 bases left between them. The CDR3 DNA reads TGTGCCACCTCAGGGGAGAGCATCACAGATACGCAGTATTTT. Its protein product is CATSGESITDTQYF.

The rearrangement links TRBV11-3 to TRBJ2-3; 8 nucleotides match TRBD2. V lost 11 bases, J lost 3 bases, and 13 bases stayed unmatched. The length of the CDR3 is 15 residues. In germline, CDR1 is SGHNT, CDR2 YENEEA. CDR3 region: CASGGGRIRTDTQYF. The DNA for the CDR3 is TGTGCCTCCGGGGGGGGGAGGATTAGGACAGATACGCAGTATTTT.

This clone was seen only a few times. The J gene is TRBJ2-7, the V gene TRBV6-2 or TRBV6-3; TRBD1 or TRBD2 may be the D gene (6 bases each). Germline V lookup: CDR1 MNHEY, CDR2 SVGEGT. The length of the CDR3 is 15 residues. The V gene lost 5 bases and the J gene lost 6 bases, with 20 bases spanning the gap. Written as DNA, the CDR3 is TGTGCCAGCAGTCTCAGCCGGGGGCTAGGGCTCGAGCAGTACTTC. It codes for CASSLSRGLGLEQYF.

The J gene is TRBJ2-1, the V gene TRBV28; 14 nucleotides line up with TRBD2. The CDR3 totals 14 residues. The V gene end was trimmed by 8 bases and the J gene end by 8 bases; junction bases not matched to a gene: 5. Looked up from germline, CDR1 is MDHEN and CDR2 is SYDVKM. DNA of the CDR3: TGTGCCAGCGGGAGACTAGCGGGGGGGCATGAGCAGTTCTTC. It translates to CASGRLAGGHEQFF.

The V gene is TRBV5-4, the J gene TRBJ2-7; D tentatively reads TRBD1 or TRBD2 (5 bases each). The CDR3 has 14 amino acids. Trimming removed 4 bases at V and 2 bases at J, with 13 bases between. Germline CDR1 SGHNT, CDR2 YYREEE (reference sequence). This CDR3 is CASSSWDGAYEQYF. The CDR3 nucleotides read TGTGCCAGCAGCAGTTGGGACGGAGCCTACGAGCAGTACTTC.

The V and J genes are TRBV7-9 and TRBJ2-3; TRBD2 agrees at 12 bases. The V gene's germline CDR1 is SEHNR and CDR2 FQNEAQ (reference sequence). V shed 3 bases, J shed 5 bases, and the junction held 9 bases outside the gene matches. This CDR3 is 17 amino acids long. The CDR3 region has the DNA TGTGCCAGCAGCTTCCCGGAGGCGGGACTAGCGGGAGATACGCAGTATTTT. Protein: CASSFPEAGLAGDTQYF.

The chain links TRBV3-1 (or the pseudogene TRBV3-2) to TRBJ2-1; 8 nucleotides match TRBD2. CDR1 is LGHDT, CDR2 YNNKEL, per germline (reference sequence). CDR3 length equals 16 residues. With V trimmed by 4 bases and J by 2 bases, 7 bases remained unmatched. CDR3 sequence: CASSPRLASTYNEQFF. The DNA for the CDR3 is TGTGCCAGCAGCCCACGACTAGCGTCGACCTACAATGAGCAGTTCTTC.

The J gene is TRBJ2-2, the V gene TRBV7-3; perhaps TRBD1 as D (6 bases). V was pared by 6 bases and J by 8 bases, with 19 bases between. Germline CDR1 SGHTA, CDR2 FQGTGA. The CDR3 length is 15 residues. CDR3 nucleotides: TGTGCCAGCAGGGGGGACACCTCGAAACCGGGGGAGCTGTTTTTT. It is translated as CASRGDTSKPGELFF.

V gene TRBV3-1 (or the pseudogene TRBV3-2) combines with J gene TRBJ2-5; the match to TRBD2 covers 8 bases. The V and J ends lost 2 bases and 5 bases, in that order; junction bases with no gene match: 25. Germline V gives CDR1 LGHDT, CDR2 YNNKEL (reference sequence). The CDR3 loop spans 21 amino acids. The CDR3 loop is CASSQRRKLLAATAGRETQYF. The DNA for the CDR3 is TGTGCCAGCAGCCAAAGGAGGAAACTACTAGCGGCAACAGCAGGGCGGGAGACCCAGTACTTC.

This sequence joins TRBV7-9 and TRBJ2-1; D may be TRBD2 (6 bases). The CDR3 length is 14 residues. V was trimmed by 2 bases and J by 8 bases, leaving 13 bases between them. Germline CDR1 SEHNR, CDR2 FQNEAQ (reference sequence). CDR3 protein: CASSLPTSLYEQFF. Written as DNA, the CDR3 is TGTGCCAGCAGCTTACCGACTAGTCTCTATGAGCAGTTCTTC.

This clone was recorded only once. J is TRBJ2-5 and V is TRBV9; D unresolved. This CDR3 region has 13 residues. From germline, CDR1 is SGDLS and CDR2 YYNGEE. Trimming took off 4 bases at V and 4 bases at J, with 11 bases between the two ends. Here the CDR3 DNA reads TGTGCCAGCAGCACCGGGCAGGCAGAGACCCAGTACTTC. Translated: CASSTGQAETQYF. Looking up the rest from reference TRBV9 and TRBJ2-5 gives the full variable domain: DSGVTQTPKHLITATGQRVTLRCSPRSGDLSVYWYQQSLDQGLQFLIQYYNGEERAKGNILERFSAQQFPDLHSELNLSSLELGDSALYFCASSTGQAETQYFGPGTRLLVL.

The chain uses TRBV7-2 and TRBJ1-4, with D uncertain. The CDR3 loop spans 15 amino acids. Deletions cut 8 bases from V and 3 bases from J, with 16 bases between. Germline V lookup: CDR1 SGHTA, CDR2 FQGNSA. DNA for the CDR3: TGTGCCAGCCGCTCCCGGGGAGGCGCTAATGAAAAACTGTTTTTT. Amino acids: CASRSRGGANEKLFF. Full variable domain (rest looked up from reference TRBV7-2 and TRBJ1-4): GAGVSQSPSNKVTEKGKDVELRCDPISGHTALYWYRQSLGQGLEFLIYFQGNSAPDKSGLPSDRFSAERTGGSVSTLTIQRTQQEDSAVYLCASRSRGGANEKLFFGSGTQLSVL.

The chain links TRBV5-4 to TRBJ1-2, with D perhaps matching TRBD1 (6 bases). Per the germline V gene, CDR1 is SGHNT and CDR2 is YYREEE (reference sequence). The CDR3 is 14 residues long. Deletions cut 4 bases from V and 1 base from J, with 11 bases between. CDR3 amino acids: CASSLRTVNYGYTF. CDR3 nucleotide sequence: TGTGCCAGCAGCCTAAGGACAGTTAACTATGGCTACACCTTC.

The genes are TRBV7-6 and TRBJ1-5, with 7 nucleotides matching TRBD1. This CDR3 region has 16 residues. V lost 3 bases to trimming and J lost 5 bases; unmatched junction nucleotides: 10. Germline V gene data show CDR1 as SGHVS and CDR2 as FNYEAQ. The CDR3 loop is CASSFNPGGIDQPQHF. DNA for the CDR3: TGTGCCAGCAGCTTTAACCCAGGGGGAATCGATCAGCCCCAGCATTTT.